This T cell receptor (beta chain) was captured in a study of OX40 agonist ivuxolimab in advanced cancers. Study in general: While on treatment, patients had intravenous ivuxolimab at 0.01 to 10 mg/kg every 2 weeks.

This clone was counted once. The investigators sampled blood at baseline, at cycle 4 day 1, and at cycle 7 day 1. Sequenced by immunoSEQ multiplex PCR; TCRdb stores in-frame clones only, minus some. The sample records 65,000 to 85,000 clones, 85% being singletons. The receptor was derived from an adult with an advanced solid tumor such as melanoma, head and neck, liver or kidney cancer. The sample in question was CD4+ or CD8+ T cells sorted from blood, obtained in a trial of the OX40 agonist ivuxolimab.

The CDR3 sequence is CASSPRGGLDTEAFF. The CDR3 DNA reads TGTGCCAGCAGCCCCCGTGGGGGCCTCGACACTGAAGCTTTCTTT. This chain uses TRBV14 with TRBJ1-1; possible D gene TRBD1, 6 bases. The germline V gene has CDR1 SGHDN and CDR2 FVKESK. CDR3 length: 15 residues. Trimming stripped 4 bases from V and 3 bases from J, with 15 bases between.